The 18 T cell receptor beta chains below all came from one sample that was sequenced in a study of cytomegalovirus exposure and HLA in healthy donors. Researchers ran the PCR with 60 Vbeta and 13 Jbeta primers. Here immunoSEQ multiplex PCR was the method, and the copy in TCRdb shows in-frame clones only, minus some. This sample has some 140,000 clones, with 79% found just once. The sequencing sample was made of PBMCs. The receptors were sampled from a male donor in good health and CMV-seronegative.

This clone has just one count. This chain connects TRBV23-1 to TRBJ2-5; D perhaps matches TRBD1 (6 bases). TRBV23-1 is sorted into the ORF group, with uncertain function. This CDR3 spans 15 amino acids. Deletions cut 0 bases from V and 0 bases from J, with 8 bases between. The CDR3 DNA reads TGCGCCAGCAGTCAATCGACAGGCAACCAAGAGACCCAGTACTTC. This sequence encodes CASSQSTGNQETQYF.

The CDR3 DNA is TGTGCCAGCAGCTTAGATCGAGGTGAAGCTTTCTTT. Amino acids: CASSLDRGEAFF. This chain links TRBV11-3 with TRBJ1-1; D is uncertain. Trimming removed 0 bases from V and 7 bases from J, with 6 bases in between. The CDR3 extends over 12 amino acids. Germline V CDR1 and CDR2: SGHNT, YENEEA.

The genes are TRBV5-8 and TRBJ2-7; a weak D match, TRBD2 (5 bases). The CDR3 is 14 amino acids. Trimming took 4 bases from V and 4 from J, leaving 15 bases between them. In germline, CDR1 is SGHTS, CDR2 YDEGEE. DNA for the CDR3: TGTGCCAGCAGCAGGATGGGAGAGATATACGAGCAGTACTTC. It encodes CASSRMGEIYEQYF.

The chain couples TRBV2 to TRBJ2-7; TRBD1 matches at 8 bases. This CDR3 has 12 residues. Germline values: CDR1 SNHLY, CDR2 FYNNEI. V trimming: 4 bases; J trimming: 9 bases; junction bases outside the gene matches: 5. In DNA, the CDR3 is TGTGCCAGCAGTGGCCAGGGGGCCGGGCAGTACTTC. This encodes CASSGQGAGQYF.

The sample holds one count of this clone. The chain carries TRBV7-3 and TRBJ2-6, with a tentative D call TRBD1 (6 bases). CDR3 length: 17 residues. Germline loops: CDR1 SGHTA, CDR2 FQGTGA. V lost 2 bases, J lost 2 bases, and 13 bases lay in between. The CDR3 DNA sequence: TGTGCCAGCAGCTTACCGGGACAAAAACCTGGGGCCAACGTCCTGACTTTC. Residues: CASSLPGQKPGANVLTF.

About this clone: A read error may account for a junction end that differs from germline. The genes are TRBV7-9 and TRBJ1-1; perhaps TRBD1 as D (5 bases). Germline-derived CDR1 and CDR2 are SEHNR and FQNEAQ (reference sequence). The CDR3 spans 15 residues. The CDR3 bases are TGTTCCAGCAGCCCTCCACAGGACCTGAACACTGAAGCTTTCTTT. This codes for CSSSPPQDLNTEAFF.

J is TRBJ2-7 and V is TRBV14, with 7 bases that match TRBD1. This CDR3 contains 11 residues. Per germline, CDR1 SGHDN and CDR2 FVKESK. Trimming at V came to 5 bases and at J to 12 bases, leaving 7 bases not matched to a gene. CDR3 region: CASSYRGPRYF. Here the CDR3 DNA reads TGTGCCAGCAGCTACAGGGGACCTAGGTACTTC.

The V gene is TRBV6-5, the J gene TRBJ2-7, with D perhaps matching TRBD1 (6 bases). The CDR3 is 12 residues long. V was trimmed by 6 bases and J by 2 bases, leaving 8 bases between them. The germline CDR1 and CDR2 sequences are MNHEY and SVGAGI. CDR3 residues: CASSQGPYEQYF. Written as DNA, the CDR3 is TGTGCCAGCAGCCAGGGGCCCTACGAGCAGTACTTC.

This chain joins TRBV30 and TRBJ2-3; 7 bases line up with TRBD2. Unmatched junction bases numbered 6, after V lost 0 bases and J lost 3 bases. CDR3 size: 15 residues. Germline assignment: CDR1 GTSNPN and CDR2 SVGIG (reference sequence). CDR3 sequence reads: CAWSVRRGKTDTQYF. The CDR3 region has the DNA TGTGCCTGGAGTGTTCGGCGGGGGAAGACAGATACGCAGTATTTT.

The chain is built from TRBV4-1 and TRBJ2-5; the D is unclear. The DNA end is more similar to TRBJ2-7, so the J call may be wrong. Germline CDR1 is MGHRA and CDR2 is YSYEKL. The CDR3 is 12 amino acids. The CDR3 here is CASSPNPYEQYF. The CDR3 DNA reads as TGCGCCAGCAGCCCTAACCCCTACGAGCAGTACTTC.

The chain links TRBV7-2 to TRBJ1-1; 8 nucleotides match TRBD1. The J segment lost 4 bases and the V segment lost 4 bases, leaving 2 bases of the junction unmatched. CDR1 and CDR2 from the germline V gene are SGHTA and FQGNSA. This CDR3 contains 13 residues. The CDR3 nucleotides read TGTGCCAGCAGCTGGACAGGGACCACTGAAGCTTTCTTT. This encodes CASSWTGTTEAFF.

The genes are TRBV7-2 and TRBJ1-1; the match to TRBD1 covers 7 bases. Germline trimming cut 3 bases from V and 4 bases from J; bases unmatched to any gene: 5. The germline CDR1 and CDR2 sequences are SGHTA and FQGNSA. This CDR3 is built from 14 residues. CDR3 sequence: CASSFWAGGTEAFF. CDR3 DNA sequence: TGTGCCAGCAGCTTTTGGGCAGGGGGCACTGAAGCTTTCTTT.

In regard to this clone: A junction end diverges from the germline sequence, so it may reflect a read error. The rearrangement uses TRBV30 and TRBJ2-1, with 11 positions matching TRBD2. The CDR3 is 18 amino acids. Germline-derived CDR1 and CDR2 are GTSNPN and SVGIG (reference sequence). CDR3 amino acids: CAWSSGTSGPSSYNGQFF. The CDR3 region has the DNA TGTGCCTGGAGTTCCGGGACTAGCGGCCCCAGCTCCTACAATGGGCAGTTCTTC.

The chain recombines TRBV6-4 with TRBJ2-1; 10 bases agree with TRBD2. Trimming at V came to 4 bases and at J to 2 bases, leaving 2 bases not matched to a gene. This CDR3 has 15 amino acids. Per germline, CDR1 MRHNA and CDR2 SNTAGT. The CDR3 region is CASSVSGGAYNEQFF. In DNA, the CDR3 is TGTGCCAGCAGTGTCAGCGGGGGGGCCTACAATGAGCAGTTCTTC.

This chain uses TRBV9 with TRBJ2-2; 7 bases align to TRBD1. Losses at the gene ends were 0 bases for V and 7 bases for J; bases not matched to a gene: 3. Germline CDR1 reads SGDLS; CDR2 reads YYNGEE. CDR3 length: 14 residues. CDR3 DNA sequence: TGTGCCAGCAGCGTAGATACAGGGGACGGGGAGCTGTTTTTT. It translates to CASSVDTGDGELFF.

Notes on this clone: The same CDR3 can be traced to other DNA sequences in this sample. The chain uses TRBV6-5 and TRBJ2-5; a possible D gene is TRBD2 (6 bases). Trimming shortened V by 6 bases and J by 1 base, and 6 bases separated the two germline ends. The CDR3 totals 12 residues. In germline, CDR1 is MNHEY, CDR2 SVGAGI. CDR3 DNA sequence: TGTGCCAGCAGGGGGGGCCAAGAGACCCAGTACTTC. Translating gives CASRGGQETQYF.

CDR3 nucleotides: TGTGCCACCAGCAGAGAGAAGGGGGCGTCTGGAAACACCATATATTTT. Translation: CATSREKGASGNTIYF. The chain combines TRBV15 with TRBJ1-3; 7 positions match TRBD1. J was trimmed by 1 base and V by 0 bases; bases with no gene match: 3. Germline V gene data show CDR1 as LNHNV and CDR2 as YYDKDF (reference sequence). The CDR3 runs 16 residues.

The J gene is TRBJ1-1, the V gene TRBV7-8; tentative D call: TRBD1 (6 bases). V was cut by 5 bases and J by 1 base, with 11 bases left in between. This CDR3 region has 14 residues. The V gene's germline CDR1 is SGHVS and CDR2 FQNEAQ. The CDR3 is CASSPETGNTEAFF. The DNA for the CDR3 is TGTGCCAGCAGCCCAGAGACAGGGAACACTGAAGCTTTCTTT.